This T cell receptor (beta chain) was sequenced in a study of Graves' ophthalmopathy and Graves' hyperthyroidism. The study's findings and limits: Clonotypes were expanded in thyroid at above 0.001 frequency, and most also appeared in blood. Distinction of ophthalmopathy from stable hyperthyroidism by a 13-signature model reached approximately 90% sensitivity and 81.08% specificity.

Trimming took 6 bases from V and 13 from J; bases not matched to a gene: 9. This CDR3 contains 12 residues. The V gene's germline CDR1 is MNHNS and CDR2 SASEGT. In regard to this clonotype: Its target is unknown.

Certain patients, namely those with other autoimmune diseases, uncontrolled infections, pregnancy or lactation, were excluded. From RNA, the CDR3 regions of TCR beta chains were amplified and sequenced. The first-round RT-PCR employed HTBI primers together with the Qiagen OneStep RT-PCR kit. A multiplex PCR was then performed as the second round. TCRdb called the multiplex PCR reads again in MiXCR, with one record for every CDR3 protein. This repertoire shows some 390,000 distinct CDR3 sequences, approximately 16% found once; its top ten account for around 1.4%. The rearrangement uses TRBV6-1 and TRBJ2-4; 7 nucleotides line up with TRBD1. The sample comprised peripheral blood. The TCR originated in a woman between 18 and 29 years old with Graves' ophthalmopathy. DNA for the CDR3: TGTGCCAGCAGCTTCACAGGGGATCCCCAGTACTTC. Protein: CASSFTGDPQYF.